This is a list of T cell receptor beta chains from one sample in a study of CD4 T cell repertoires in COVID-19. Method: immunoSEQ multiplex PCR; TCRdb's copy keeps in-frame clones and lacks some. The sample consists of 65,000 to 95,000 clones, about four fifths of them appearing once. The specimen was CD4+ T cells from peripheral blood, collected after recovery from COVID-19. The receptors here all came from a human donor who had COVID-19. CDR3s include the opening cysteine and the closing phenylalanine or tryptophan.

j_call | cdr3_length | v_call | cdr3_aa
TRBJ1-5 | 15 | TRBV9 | CASSISGGDNQPQHF
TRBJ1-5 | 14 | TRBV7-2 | CASSSRDGNQPQHF
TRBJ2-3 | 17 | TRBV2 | CARSALMAGRGTDTQYF
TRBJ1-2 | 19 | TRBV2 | CASSGRDRGIGESNYGYTF
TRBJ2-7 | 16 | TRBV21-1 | CASSKAADGKSYEQYF
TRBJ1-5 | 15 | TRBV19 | CASSITRDTDQPQHF
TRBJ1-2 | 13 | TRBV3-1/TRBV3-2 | CASSQGDARGYTF
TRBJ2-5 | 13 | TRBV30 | CAWSPWGQETQYF
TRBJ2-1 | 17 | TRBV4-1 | CASSFAGGAGTPGEQFF
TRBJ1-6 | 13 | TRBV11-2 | CASSFWTGSPLHF
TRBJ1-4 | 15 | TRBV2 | CASTPLRGTNEKLFF
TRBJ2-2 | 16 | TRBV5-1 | CASSLTGQGNTGELFF
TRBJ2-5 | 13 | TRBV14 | CASSQTWMGTQYF
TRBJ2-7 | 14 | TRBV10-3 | CAISGDFSSYEQYF
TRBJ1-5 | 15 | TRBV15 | CATSRDLSVDQPQHF
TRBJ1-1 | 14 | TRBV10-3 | CAISESLENTEAFF
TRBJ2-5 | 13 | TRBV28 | CASRRGGWETQYF
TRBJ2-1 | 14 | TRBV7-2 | CASSLGREFNEQFF
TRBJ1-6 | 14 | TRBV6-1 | CASSEAKARSPLHF
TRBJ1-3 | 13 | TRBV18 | CASQGDSGNTIYF
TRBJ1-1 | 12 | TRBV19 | CASSIVSGGAFF
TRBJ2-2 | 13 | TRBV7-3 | CASSWGANGELFF
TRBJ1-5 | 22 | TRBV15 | CATSRDRFPFGDRGRLDQPQHF
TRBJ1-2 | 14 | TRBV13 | CASSSAGQGYGYTF
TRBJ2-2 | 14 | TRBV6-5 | CATSSGMSTGELFF
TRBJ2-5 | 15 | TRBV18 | CASSPIGTRIETQYF
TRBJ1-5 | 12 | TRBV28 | CASSSPNQPQHF
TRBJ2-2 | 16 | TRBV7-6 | CASSLAWVANAGELFF
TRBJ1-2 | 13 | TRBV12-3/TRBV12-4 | CASSGDSTYGYTF
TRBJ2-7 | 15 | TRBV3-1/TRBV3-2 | CASSPRASGFYEQYF
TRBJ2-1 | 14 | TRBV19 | CASERGFSYNEQFF
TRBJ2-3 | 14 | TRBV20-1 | CSASKGAGIGTQYF
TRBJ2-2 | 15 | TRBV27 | CASSRGVVGSGELFF
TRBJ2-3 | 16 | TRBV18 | CASSPVAGMTTDTQYF
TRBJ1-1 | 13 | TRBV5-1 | CASSPAGPTEAFF
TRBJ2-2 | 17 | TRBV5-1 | CASSPRREGANTGELFF
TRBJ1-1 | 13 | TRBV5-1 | CASSFDQSTEAFF
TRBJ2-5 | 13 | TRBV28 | CASRRTRQETQYF
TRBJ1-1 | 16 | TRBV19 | CASTNPGQGLNTEAFF
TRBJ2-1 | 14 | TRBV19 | CASSPRKGNDEQFF
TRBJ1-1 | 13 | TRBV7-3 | CASSLSDVTEAFF
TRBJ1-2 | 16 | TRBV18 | CASSPSQGLPNYGYTF
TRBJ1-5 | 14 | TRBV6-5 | CASSYSPRNQPQHF
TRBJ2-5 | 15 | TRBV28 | CASSLDWQRGETQYF
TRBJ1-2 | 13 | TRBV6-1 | CASSESISYGYTF
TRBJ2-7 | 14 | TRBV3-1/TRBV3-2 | CASSRRSEGYEQYF
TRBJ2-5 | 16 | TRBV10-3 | CAIDPVGARTGETQYF
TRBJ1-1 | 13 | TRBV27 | CASSPPRSTQAFF
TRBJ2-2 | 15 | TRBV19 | CASSEQGYSTGELFF
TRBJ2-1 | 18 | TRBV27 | CASNGGQGALGGYNEQFF
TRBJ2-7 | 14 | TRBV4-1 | CASSRRGRGNEQYF
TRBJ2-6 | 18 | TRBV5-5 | CASSLAGGALSGANVLTF
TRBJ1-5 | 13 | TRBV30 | CAWSGQSNQPQHF
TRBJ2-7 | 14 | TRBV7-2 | CASSLRAGSYEQYF
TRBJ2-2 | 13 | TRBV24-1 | CATSGQNTGELFF
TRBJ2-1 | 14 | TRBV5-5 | CASSFDGGANEQFF
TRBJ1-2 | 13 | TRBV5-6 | CASSTTAAYGYTF